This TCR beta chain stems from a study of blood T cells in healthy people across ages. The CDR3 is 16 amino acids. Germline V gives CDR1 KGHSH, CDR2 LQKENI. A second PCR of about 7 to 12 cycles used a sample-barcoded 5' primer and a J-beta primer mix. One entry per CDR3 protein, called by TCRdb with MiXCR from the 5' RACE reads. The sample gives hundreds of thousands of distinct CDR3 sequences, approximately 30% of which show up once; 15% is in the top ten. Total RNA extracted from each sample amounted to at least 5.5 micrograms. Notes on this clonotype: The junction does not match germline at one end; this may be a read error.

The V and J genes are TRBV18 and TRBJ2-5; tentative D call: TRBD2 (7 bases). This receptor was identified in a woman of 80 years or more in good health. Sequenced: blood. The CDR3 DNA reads TGTGCCAGCTCACCAAACGGCGGGGGCCTACAAGAGGCCCAGTACTTC. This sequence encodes CASSPNGGGLQEAQYF.